This T cell receptor (beta chain) was sequenced during a study of CD8+CD57+ T cells in acquired aplastic anemia. Study outcomes and limitations: Some 29 CD8+ CDR3 sequences were shared between patients and controls. Between patients and controls, CD8+ Simpson's diversity did not vary significantly.

This clonotype was seen only a few times. What it binds is unknown. Sequencing involved patients with CD8+CD57+ cell expansion previously shown by flow cytometry. Patients uniformly had severe acquired aplastic anemia. At the time of blood sampling, patients had not yet received any therapy. Genomic DNA served as template for TCR beta VDJ and CDR3 profiling. TCRdb re-called the reads with MiXCR, one entry per CDR3 protein. The repertoire holds fewer than 200,000 distinct CDR3 sequences, with about two thirds as singletons. The V gene end was trimmed by 5 bases and the J gene end by 6 bases; junction bases not matched to a gene: 5. CDR3 length: 14 amino acids. Germline-derived CDR1 and CDR2 are ENHRY and SYGVKD.

This TCR came from a human donor with aplastic anemia. The chain recombines TRBV10-3 with TRBJ2-3, with 10 bases that match TRBD1. The sample consisted of sorted CD4+, CD8+, or CD8+CD57+ T cells (not recorded which) from PBMCs. The CDR3 here is CAISPGQGSDTQYF. The CDR3 DNA follows: TGTGCCATCAGTCCGGGACAGGGGTCCGATACGCAGTATTTT.